These 21 T cell receptor beta chains were sequenced from one sample in a study of blood T cell repertoires in COVID-19. The protocol was immunoSEQ multiplex PCR, while the TCRdb copy is restricted to in-frame clones and leaves out a portion. The sample contains 120,000 to 150,000 clones, more than 75% of which appear only once. Sequencing used peripheral blood. The receptors here all came from a woman of 80 years or more with acute or convalescent COVID-19.

This clone showed up just a few times. V and J are TRBV5-1 and TRBJ2-7; 8 positions agree with TRBD2. The CDR3 is 15 amino acids. Germline trimming cut 4 bases from V and 0 bases from J; bases unmatched to any gene: 6. Germline V lookup: CDR1 SGHRS, CDR2 YFSETQ. CDR3 amino acids: CASSRTSGDSYEQYF. In DNA form, the CDR3 reads TGCGCCAGCAGCCGTACTAGCGGCGACTCCTACGAGCAGTACTTC.

The chain has TRBV2 and TRBJ2-3; D may be TRBD2 (7 bases). Trimming left V 6 bases short and J 5 bases short, with 15 bases between. The CDR3 is made up of 14 amino acids. Germline values: CDR1 SNHLY, CDR2 FYNNEI. CDR3 region: CASSLGGQGDTQYF. The CDR3 DNA follows: TGTGCCAGCAGCCTCGGGGGGCAGGGAGATACGCAGTATTTT. The full variable domain, rest sourced from reference TRBV2 and TRBJ2-3, is EPEVTQTPSHQVTQMGQEVILRCVPISNHLYFYWYRQILGQKVEFLVSFYNNEISEKSEIFDDQFSVERPDGSNFTLKIRSTKLEDSAMYFCASSLGGQGDTQYFGPGTRLTVL.

V and J are TRBV13 and TRBJ2-1; D is possibly TRBD2 (5 bases). This CDR3 comprises 14 residues. Germline-derived CDR1 and CDR2 are PRHDT and FYEKMQ (reference sequence). Trimming cost V 2 bases and J 6 bases, with 11 bases left between them. CDR3: CASSLFRTFNEQFF. CDR3 in DNA: TGTGCCAGCAGCTTATTTCGGACTTTCAATGAGCAGTTCTTC.

The V and J genes are TRBV2 and TRBJ2-4, with TRBD2 matching 10 bases. Germline lookup yields CDR1 SNHLY and CDR2 FYNNEI. The CDR3 runs 16 residues. With 4 bases clipped from V and 0 bases from J, the junction kept 3 bases outside the gene matches. In nucleotides, the CDR3 is TGTGCCAGCAGTGCCGGACTAGCGGTAGCCAAAAACATTCAGTACTTC. This sequence encodes CASSAGLAVAKNIQYF.

The J gene is TRBJ1-5, the V gene TRBV7-9; D not resolved. V lost 5 bases and J lost 5, with 7 bases in between. CDR3 length equals 12 residues. Germline CDR1 is SEHNR and CDR2 is FQNEAQ (reference sequence). Here the CDR3 DNA reads TGTGCCAGCAGCATACTCGATCAGCCCCAGCATTTT. Protein sequence: CASSILDQPQHF.

CDR3 sequence (DNA): TGCGCCAGCCGGGAGGGTACTGAAGCTTTCTTT. Its translation: CASREGTEAFF. The chain employs TRBV5-1 and TRBJ1-1; no clear D gene. The V gene's germline CDR1 is SGHRS and CDR2 YFSETQ. The ends were cut back, 7 bases at V and 5 bases at J, with 9 bases in the middle. This CDR3 is built from 11 residues.

The CDR3 spells CASSWGQANSPLHF. CDR3 bases: TGTGCCAGCAGCTGGGGACAGGCCAATTCACCCCTCCACTTT. This chain links TRBV7-9 with TRBJ1-6, with 8 positions matching TRBD1. The germline V gene has CDR1 SEHNR and CDR2 FQNEAQ (reference sequence). The CDR3 is 14 residues long. J gave up 7 bases and V 4 bases, and 3 bases lay outside the gene matches. The full variable domain, completed using reference TRBV7-9 and TRBJ1-6, is DTGVSQNPRHKITKRGQNVTFRCDPISEHNRLYWYRQTLGQGPEFLTYFQNEAQLEKSRLLSDRFSAERPKGSFSTLEIQRTEQGDSAMYLCASSWGQANSPLHFGNGTRLTVT.

This clone was picked up a small number of times. The V call is TRBV18, the J call TRBJ2-7; D might be TRBD2 (6 bases). The germline V and J ends were trimmed by 3 bases and 3 bases, with 9 bases remaining between them. CDR1 and CDR2 (germline): KGHSH, LQKENI. This CDR3 spans 13 amino acids. CDR3 loop: CASSPSGGYEQYF. The CDR3 DNA is TGTGCCAGCTCACCCTCCGGGGGCTACGAGCAGTACTTC.

The chain links TRBV14 to TRBJ2-5; D is ambiguous. V was trimmed by 3 bases and J by 5 bases, leaving 4 bases between them. The CDR3 is 11 residues long. CDR1 and CDR2 from the germline V gene are SGHDN and FVKESK. CDR3 nucleotides: TGTGCCAGCAGCCATGCGGAGACCCAGTACTTC. It codes for CASSHAETQYF.

J is TRBJ2-7 and V is TRBV7-6, with 9 bases identical to TRBD1. Germline lookup yields CDR1 SGHVS and CDR2 FNYEAQ. V shed 5 bases and J 7 bases; nucleotides not matched to a gene: 12. The CDR3 length is 15 residues. This chain's CDR3 is CASSPRPRQGGEQYF. The CDR3 DNA is TGTGCCAGCAGCCCCCGACCTCGACAGGGGGGGGAGCAGTACTTC.

The CDR3 DNA reads as TGTGCCAGCAGTCCCTTCACAGGGGGGGGAACGGGCGAGCAGTACTTC. It encodes CASSPFTGGGTGEQYF. The J gene is TRBJ2-7, the V gene TRBV28, with D perhaps TRBD1 (8 bases). This CDR3 comprises 16 residues. CDR1 and CDR2 from the germline V gene are MDHEN and SYDVKM. Trimming took 5 bases from V and 6 from J, leaving 23 bases between them.

This clone showed up just a few times. The chain is built from TRBV2 and TRBJ2-3; 8 nucleotides align to TRBD2. V shed 7 bases, J shed 1 base, and the junction held 7 bases outside the gene matches. The germline V gene has CDR1 SNHLY and CDR2 FYNNEI. The CDR3 has 15 residues. The CDR3 is CASTRVAGRTDTQYF. The DNA for the CDR3 is TGTGCCAGCACCCGGGTAGCGGGGCGCACAGATACGCAGTATTTT.

The chain links TRBV4-2 to TRBJ1-2, with D perhaps TRBD1 (6 bases). CDR1 is LGHNA and CDR2 is YNFKEQ in the germline V gene. CDR3 length: 14 amino acids. Between the trimmed V and J ends, which lost 5 bases and 0 bases, there was a span of 10 bases. CDR3 DNA sequence: TGTGCCAGCAGCAAGGACAGAGCTAACTATGGCTACACCTTC. It translates to CASSKDRANYGYTF.

CDR3 loop: CASSWLAGAEQFF. CDR3 nucleotides: TGTGCCAGTAGTTGGCTAGCGGGGGCCGAGCAGTTCTTC. The chain couples TRBV19 to TRBJ2-1; TRBD2 matches at 10 bases. Germline V gene lookup returns CDR1 LNHDA and CDR2 SQIVND (reference sequence). V lost 5 bases, J lost 10 bases, and 5 bases stayed unmatched. The CDR3 extends over 13 amino acids. Combining the CDR3 with reference TRBV19 and TRBJ2-1 gives the whole variable domain DGGITQSPKYLFRKEGQNVTLSCEQNLNHDAMYWYRQDPGQGLRLIYYSQIVNDFQKGDIAEGYSVSREKKESFPLTVTSAQKNPTAFYLCASSWLAGAEQFFGPGTRLTVL.

This clone showed up just once. This same CDR3 is encoded by further DNA sequences in the sample. The chain has TRBV7-3 and TRBJ2-5; D possibly corresponds to TRBD1 (6 bases). Germline loops: CDR1 SGHTA, CDR2 FQGTGA. Trimming left V 0 bases short and J 1 base short, with 6 bases between. The CDR3 extends over 14 amino acids. The CDR3 sequence: CASSLTGGQETQYF. The CDR3 coding sequence is TGTGCCAGCAGCTTAACAGGGGGCCAAGAGACCCAGTACTTC.

The chain has TRBV4-1 and TRBJ1-4; 12 bases align to TRBD1. The CDR3 length is 17 residues. V trimming: 4 bases; J trimming: 7 bases; junction bases outside the gene matches: 10. Germline CDR1 MGHRA, CDR2 YSYEKL. CDR3 in DNA: TGCGCCAGCAGCCCCTGGGGACAGGGGGCGCGAGGTGAAAAACTGTTTTTT. It encodes CASSPWGQGARGEKLFF.

This clone came up a few times. The gene calls are TRBV10-3 and TRBJ1-3, with a weak D call TRBD1 (5 bases). This CDR3 comprises 14 residues. The V end lost 5 bases, the J end lost 0 bases, and 8 bases lay between the germline ends. CDR1 is ENHRY, CDR2 SYGVKD, per germline. The CDR3 coding sequence is TGTGCCATCAGTCGGGACTTCTCTGGAAACACCATATATTTT. Its translation is CAISRDFSGNTIYF.

The V call is TRBV19, the J call TRBJ1-5, with TRBD1 matching 10 bases. Germline V gene lookup returns CDR1 LNHDA and CDR2 SQIVND (reference sequence). V dropped 4 bases and J dropped 4; count of bases not matched to a gene: 7. This CDR3 has 16 amino acids. CDR3 DNA sequence: TGTGCCAGTAGTAGGACGACAGGGGGCGCGAATCAGCCCCAGCATTTT. Translated, it gives CASSRTTGGANQPQHF.

This clone was detected only a few times. This chain connects TRBV5-8 to TRBJ2-7, with TRBD2 matching 10 bases. Unmatched junction bases numbered 16, after V lost 3 bases and J lost 1 base. Germline CDR1 SGHTS, CDR2 YDEGEE. The CDR3 is 19 residues long. CDR3 amino acids: CASSWGLATTYSGSYEQYF. Written as DNA, the CDR3 is TGTGCCAGCAGCTGGGGACTAGCGACAACCTATTCGGGGTCCTACGAGCAGTACTTC.

This clone was seen a single time. The chain joins TRBV15 to TRBJ2-3, with 9 bases identical to TRBD2. Germline CDR1 is LNHNV and CDR2 is YYDKDF (reference sequence). Trimming cost V 8 bases and J 2 bases; bases outside gene matches: 11. The CDR3 sequence is 16 residues long. The CDR3 nucleotides read TGTGCCACCGGTGATGAGCGGGGGGCCCACACAGATACGCAGTATTTT. Residues: CATGDERGAHTDTQYF.

This rearrangement joins TRBV5-1 to TRBJ2-7; 7 bases map to TRBD1. The CDR3 extends over 14 amino acids. The germline gives CDR1 SGHRS, CDR2 YFSETQ. V shed 3 bases, J shed 4 bases, and the junction held 7 bases outside the gene matches. The CDR3 region is CASSSQGYGYEQYF. The CDR3 nucleotides are TGCGCCAGCAGCTCACAGGGGTACGGGTACGAGCAGTACTTC. Supplemented by reference TRBV5-1 and TRBJ2-7, the full variable domain reads KAGVTQTPRYLIKTRGQQVTLSCSPISGHRSVSWYQQTPGQGLQFLFEYFSETQRNKGNFPGRFSGRQFSNSRSEMNVSTLELGDSALYLCASSSQGYGYEQYFGPGTRLTVT.